The sequence of this TCR beta chain was determined in a study of T cell repertoires in cytomegalovirus infection. Trimming pared 5 bases from V and 2 bases from J, leaving 18 bases between. The CDR3 is 16 residues long. The germline gives CDR1 SGHTA, CDR2 FQGNSA. In this sample, this clonotype turned up many times. Antigen unknown. TCRdb itself ran the reads through MiXCR, one entry per CDR3 protein. The profile covers some 130,000 distinct CDR3 sequences, with 8.8% appearing a single time and 9.5% to 13% taken by the ten largest. Whole-study results and caveats: Across the ex vivo response, the dominant clonotypes were HLA-C-restricted CMV-specific TCR beta clonotypes.

The chain uses TRBV7-2 and TRBJ1-2; D remains unclear. What was sequenced was PBMCs. The TCR sequence derives from a human donor in good health (CMV status not recorded). Some clones in this sample may be carry-over from other donors' samples. The CDR3 loop is CASSRPLGRENYGYTF. Here the CDR3 DNA reads TGTGCCAGCAGCCGCCCTCTCGGGAGGGAAAACTATGGCTACACCTTC.